This T cell receptor (beta chain) was retrieved from a study of CD8 T cells in ankylosing spondylitis. Findings and caveats of the study: Among TCR beta sequences, a motif of under ten highly homologous variants appeared characteristic of ankylosing spondylitis blood. Disease-linked clones proved CD8+ and comparatively uncommon in peripheral blood.

From the 5' RACE reads, TCRdb called clonotypes with MiXCR, one entry per CDR3 protein. The sample records about 540,000 distinct CDR3 sequences, approximately 12% being singletons. Trimming cost V 4 bases and J 2 bases, with 12 bases left between them. Germline values: CDR1 SGHRS, CDR2 YFSETQ. The CDR3 length is 14 residues. The table lists this clonotype with a few counts. Its antigen remains unknown. This rearrangement joins TRBV5-1 to TRBJ2-5; unclear D gene. The sample taken for sequencing was blood, either unsorted or a sorted T cell fraction (not recorded which). This receptor was identified in a male donor with ankylosing spondylitis. In nucleotides, the CDR3 is TGCGCCAGCAGCACCAGCGAGGCTCAAGAGACCCAGTACTTC. Translation: CASSTSEAQETQYF.